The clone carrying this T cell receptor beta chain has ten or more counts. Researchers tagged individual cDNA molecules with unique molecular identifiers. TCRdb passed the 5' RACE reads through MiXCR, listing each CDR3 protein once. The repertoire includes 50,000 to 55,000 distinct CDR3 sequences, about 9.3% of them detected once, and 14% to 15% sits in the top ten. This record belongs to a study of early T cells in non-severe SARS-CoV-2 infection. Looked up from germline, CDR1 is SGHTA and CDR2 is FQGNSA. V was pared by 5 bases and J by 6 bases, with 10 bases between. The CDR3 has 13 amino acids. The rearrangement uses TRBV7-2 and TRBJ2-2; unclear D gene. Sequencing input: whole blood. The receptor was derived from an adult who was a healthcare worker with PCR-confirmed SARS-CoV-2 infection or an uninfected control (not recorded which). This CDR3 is CASSPMMAGELFF. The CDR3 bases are TGTGCCAGCAGCCCGATGATGGCCGGGGAGCTGTTTTTT.